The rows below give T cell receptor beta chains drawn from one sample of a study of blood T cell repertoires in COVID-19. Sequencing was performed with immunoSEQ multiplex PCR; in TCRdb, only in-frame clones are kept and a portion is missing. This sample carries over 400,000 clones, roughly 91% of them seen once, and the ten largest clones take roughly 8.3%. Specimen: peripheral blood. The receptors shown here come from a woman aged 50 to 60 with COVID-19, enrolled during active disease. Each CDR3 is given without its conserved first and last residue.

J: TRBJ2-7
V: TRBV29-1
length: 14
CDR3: SVEVTTLFSSYEQY

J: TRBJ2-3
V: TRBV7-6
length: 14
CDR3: ASSWGQGRSTDTQY

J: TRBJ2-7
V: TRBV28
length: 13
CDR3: ASSMAGTGPYEQY

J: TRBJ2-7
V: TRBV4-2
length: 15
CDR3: ASSQVGGDRGRYEQY

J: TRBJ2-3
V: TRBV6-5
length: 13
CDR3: ASSPTRGRTDTQY

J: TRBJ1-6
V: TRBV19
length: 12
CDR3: ASSWGQGRSPLH

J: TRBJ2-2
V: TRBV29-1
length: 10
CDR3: SVDRGTGELF

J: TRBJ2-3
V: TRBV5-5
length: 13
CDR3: ASSLQEIETDTQY

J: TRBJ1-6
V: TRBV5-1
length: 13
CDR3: ASSFDRGGNSPLH

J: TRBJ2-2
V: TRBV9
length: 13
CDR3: ASSVNRRGTGELF

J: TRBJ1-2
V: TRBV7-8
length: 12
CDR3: ASSPVGLIYGYT

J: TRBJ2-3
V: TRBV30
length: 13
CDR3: AWSGPGGKRDTQY

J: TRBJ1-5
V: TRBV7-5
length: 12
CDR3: APAFKRSNQPQH

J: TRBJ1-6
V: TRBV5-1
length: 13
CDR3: ASSPMTGGNSPLH

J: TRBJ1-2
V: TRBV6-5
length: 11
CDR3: ASSSRQLDGYT

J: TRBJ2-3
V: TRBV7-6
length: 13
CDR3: ASSLSGGAGDTQY

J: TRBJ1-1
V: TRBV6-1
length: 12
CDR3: ASSDGQGWTEAF

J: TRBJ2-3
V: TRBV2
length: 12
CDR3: ASIRGIGTDTQY

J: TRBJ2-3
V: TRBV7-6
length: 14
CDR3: ASSPAGELGTDTQY

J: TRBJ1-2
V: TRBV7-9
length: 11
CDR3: ASRGSYRQGYT

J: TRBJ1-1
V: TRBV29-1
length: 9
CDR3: SVMGGAEAF

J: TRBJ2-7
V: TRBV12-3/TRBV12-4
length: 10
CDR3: ASSLLDQEQY

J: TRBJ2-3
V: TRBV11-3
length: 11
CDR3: ASSSGSTDTQY

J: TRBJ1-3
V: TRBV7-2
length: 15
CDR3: ASSLRTGRYSGNTIY

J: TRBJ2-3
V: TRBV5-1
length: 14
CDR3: ASSSSSGGAPDTQY

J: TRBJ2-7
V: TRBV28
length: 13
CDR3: ASSLGTSGVVEQY

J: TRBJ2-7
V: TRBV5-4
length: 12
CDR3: ASSRAGGSYEQY

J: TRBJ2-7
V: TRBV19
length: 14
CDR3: ASSLPLRAGGHEQY

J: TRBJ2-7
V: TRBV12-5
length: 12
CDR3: ASGLGQVSYEQY

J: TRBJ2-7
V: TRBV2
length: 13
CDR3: ASSKDITSSYEQY

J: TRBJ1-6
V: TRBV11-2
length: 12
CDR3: ASSLAVYNSPLH

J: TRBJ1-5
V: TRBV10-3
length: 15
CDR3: ANKEGGGRRSNQPQH

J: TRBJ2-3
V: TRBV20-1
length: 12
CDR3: SASAGGSANTQY

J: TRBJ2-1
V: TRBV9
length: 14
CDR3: ASSVVGTGSYNEQF

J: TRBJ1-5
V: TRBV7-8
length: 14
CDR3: ASSLELDRVGQPQH

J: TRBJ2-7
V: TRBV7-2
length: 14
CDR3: ASSSLRFATSYEQY

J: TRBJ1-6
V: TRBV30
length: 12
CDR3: AWSVSGGGRTLH

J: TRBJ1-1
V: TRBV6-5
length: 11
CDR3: ASSSARGTEAF

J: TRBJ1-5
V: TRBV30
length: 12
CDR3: AWRSRESNQPQH

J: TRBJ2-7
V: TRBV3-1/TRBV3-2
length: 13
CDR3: ASSQDRQGADEQY

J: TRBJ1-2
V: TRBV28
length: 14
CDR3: ASSARQGRGDYGYT

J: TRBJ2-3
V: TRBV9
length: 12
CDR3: ASSVAGQGDTQY

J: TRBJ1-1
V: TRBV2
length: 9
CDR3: ASSERAGTR

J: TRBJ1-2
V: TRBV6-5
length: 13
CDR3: ASVEGQGVNYGYT

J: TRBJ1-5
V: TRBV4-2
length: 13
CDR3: ASSQEERVGQPQH

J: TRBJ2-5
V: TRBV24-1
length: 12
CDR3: ATSDLPGVGAQY

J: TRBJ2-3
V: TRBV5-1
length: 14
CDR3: ASSFLPGLATDTQY

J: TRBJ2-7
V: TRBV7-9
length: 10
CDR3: ASGGLGYEQY

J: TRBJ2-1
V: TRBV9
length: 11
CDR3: ASSVDQGNEQF

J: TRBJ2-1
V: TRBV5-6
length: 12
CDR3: ASGVQGAYNEQF

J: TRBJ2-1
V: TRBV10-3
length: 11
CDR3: AIRNTTGNEQF

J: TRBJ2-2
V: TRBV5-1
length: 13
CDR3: ASSPRQRNTGELF

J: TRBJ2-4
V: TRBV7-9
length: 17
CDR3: ASSSPPTGSAAWGNIQY

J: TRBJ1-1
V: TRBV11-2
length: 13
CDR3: ASSGEGLMNTEAF

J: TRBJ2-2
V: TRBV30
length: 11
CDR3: AAEGGGVRELF

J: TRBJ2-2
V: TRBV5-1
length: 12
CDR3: ASSSRGRGGELF

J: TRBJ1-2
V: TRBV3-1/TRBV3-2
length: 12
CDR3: ASSRTTTGGGYT

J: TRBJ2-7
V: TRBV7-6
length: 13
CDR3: ASSLTGGSTYEQY

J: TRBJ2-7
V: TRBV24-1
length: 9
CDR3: ATSDLYEQY

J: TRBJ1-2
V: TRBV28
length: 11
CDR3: ASSLTANYGYT